This T cell receptor (beta chain) was recorded in a study of T cell clones after liver transplantation. Study results and caveats: Conclusions were preliminary, with small, heterogeneous patient groups. Post-transplant, graft-donor-reactive CD4 TCRbeta sequences in blood dropped significantly in most of the 8 subjects.

Some clones are missing from TCRdb's copy, which holds only in-frame ones; the method was immunoSEQ multiplex PCR. Here the sample spans about 72,000 clones, more than 90% being singletons. There are 13 residues in the CDR3. The germline gives CDR1 SEHNR, CDR2 FQNEAQ (reference sequence). V was pared by 6 bases and J by 0 bases, with 6 bases between. Concerning this clone itself: Its specificity is not known.

The V and J genes are TRBV7-9 and TRBJ1-3; D is ambiguous. The input for sequencing was CD4+ T cells from blood, taken before liver transplant. This TCR was sampled from a human donor who received a liver transplant. CDR3 nucleotide sequence: TGTGCCAGCAGGGACCTCTCTGGAAACACCATATATTTT. Protein sequence: CASRDLSGNTIYF.